This T cell receptor (beta chain) originates from a study of cytomegalovirus exposure and HLA in healthy donors. As for the study in general: Researchers previously reported finding 90 million to 130 million unique TCR beta sequences from approximately 200 million T cells.

Study-level points and caveats: Researchers counted around 180 TCR beta chains as cytomegalovirus-associated.

Researchers ran the PCR with 60 Vbeta and 13 Jbeta primers. Profiled with immunoSEQ multiplex PCR; TCRdb holds only in-frame clones, not every one. The data hold more than 110,000 clones, with approximately 79% observed a single time. Turning to this clone: What it binds is not known.

Healthy bone marrow donors supplied every sample. The germline V gene has CDR1 MNHEY and CDR2 SVGAGI. Trimming removed 8 bases from V and 8 bases from J; junction bases left unmatched: 5. The CDR3 has 11 residues. This clonotype was sampled from a man between 18 and 35 years old in good health and CMV-seronegative. The V and J genes are TRBV6-5 and TRBJ1-1; 7 nucleotides match TRBD1. Material for sequencing was PBMCs. CDR3 sequence reads: CASRQGPEAFF. The CDR3 nucleotides are TGTGCCAGCCGACAGGGTCCCGAAGCTTTCTTT.